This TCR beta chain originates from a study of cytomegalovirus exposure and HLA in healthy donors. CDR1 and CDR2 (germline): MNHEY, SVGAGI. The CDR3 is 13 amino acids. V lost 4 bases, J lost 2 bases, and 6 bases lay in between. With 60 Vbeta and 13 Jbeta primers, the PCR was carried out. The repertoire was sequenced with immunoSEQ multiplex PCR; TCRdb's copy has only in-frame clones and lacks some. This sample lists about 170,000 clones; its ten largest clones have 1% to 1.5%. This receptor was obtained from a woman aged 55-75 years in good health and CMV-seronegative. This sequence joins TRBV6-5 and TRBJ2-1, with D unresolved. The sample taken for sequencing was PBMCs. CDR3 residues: CASSSIPYNEQFF. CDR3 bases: TGTGCCAGCAGTTCTATTCCCTACAATGAGCAGTTCTTC.